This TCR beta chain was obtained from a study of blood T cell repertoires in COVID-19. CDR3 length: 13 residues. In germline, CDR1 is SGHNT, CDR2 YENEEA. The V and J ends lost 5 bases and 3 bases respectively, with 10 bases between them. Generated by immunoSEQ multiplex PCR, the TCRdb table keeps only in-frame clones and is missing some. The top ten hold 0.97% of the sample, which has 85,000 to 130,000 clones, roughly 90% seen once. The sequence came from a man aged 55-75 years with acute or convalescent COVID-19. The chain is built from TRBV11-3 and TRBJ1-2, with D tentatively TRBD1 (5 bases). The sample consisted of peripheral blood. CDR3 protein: CASSGGAYYGYTF. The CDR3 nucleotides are TGTGCCAGCAGCGGAGGGGCTTACTATGGCTACACCTTC.